Listed here are 20 T cell receptor beta chains from one sample, sequenced in a study of cytomegalovirus exposure and HLA in healthy donors. Use of 60 Vbeta and 13 Jbeta primers characterized the PCR. Using immunoSEQ multiplex PCR, the repertoire was profiled, and TCRdb retains in-frame clones only, with some absent. Of roughly 190,000 clones in the sample, around four fifths are singletons; the top ten hold approximately 1.8%. Source material: PBMCs. The source is a man aged 35-49 years in good health and CMV-seropositive.

The chain couples TRBV4-3 to TRBJ1-5; no firm D call. Germline assignment: CDR1 LGHNA and CDR2 YSLEER. The CDR3 extends over 13 amino acids. V was trimmed by 0 bases and J by 5 bases, leaving 5 bases between them. CDR3 residues: CASSQDLDQPQHF. CDR3 DNA sequence: TGCGCCAGCAGCCAAGATTTAGATCAGCCCCAGCATTTT.

This chain connects TRBV5-4 to TRBJ1-1, with a weak D call TRBD1 (5 bases). Germline loops: CDR1 SGHNT, CDR2 YYREEE (reference sequence). The CDR3 spans 13 residues. Trimming removed 4 bases at V and 1 base at J, with 8 bases between. CDR3 amino acids: CASSGHSNTEAFF. The CDR3 DNA is TGTGCCAGCAGCGGACATTCGAACACTGAAGCTTTCTTT.

The chain uses TRBV6-1 and TRBJ1-1; possibly TRBD1 for D (5 bases). Deletions cut 6 bases from V and 5 bases from J, with 16 bases between. The CDR3 covers 14 residues. The V gene's germline CDR1 is MNHNS and CDR2 SASEGT. CDR3 region: CASSPAGGGTEAFF. The CDR3 nucleotides are TGTGCCAGCAGCCCGGCGGGGGGAGGAACTGAAGCTTTCTTT.

The chain is built from TRBV16 and TRBJ1-3, with 9 bases aligning to TRBD1. The germline V gene has CDR1 KGHSY and CDR2 FQNENV. The CDR3 spans 14 residues. V gave up 4 bases and J gave up 7 bases; unmatched junction bases: 5. CDR3 region: CASSLTGQGNTIYF. Here the CDR3 DNA reads TGTGCCAGCAGCCTCACGGGACAGGGTAACACCATATATTTT.

This rearrangement joins TRBV7-9 to TRBJ2-7; TRBD1 might be the D (6 bases). Per germline, CDR1 SEHNR and CDR2 FQNEAQ (reference sequence). CDR3 length equals 13 residues. V dropped 2 bases and J dropped 3 bases, with 8 bases sitting between them. CDR3 region: CASSLWDNYEQYF. CDR3 in DNA: TGTGCCAGCAGCTTATGGGACAACTACGAGCAGTACTTC.

V and J are TRBV4-1 and TRBJ2-1; D is possibly TRBD2 (5 bases). Germline lookup yields CDR1 MGHRA and CDR2 YSYEKL. The CDR3 totals 16 residues. Deletions cut 2 bases from V and 0 bases from J, with 11 bases between. CDR3 DNA sequence: TGCGCCAGCAGCCAACCCCTAGCTAGCTCCTACAATGAGCAGTTCTTC. Translation: CASSQPLASSYNEQFF.

This chain uses TRBV2 with TRBJ2-5; TRBD1 is a possible D gene (5 bases). TRBJ2-7 explains the end of the DNA better; the J call may be wrong. The germline CDR1 and CDR2 sequences are SNHLY and FYNNEI. The CDR3 is made up of 14 amino acids. The CDR3 is CASSVTAQAYEQYF. The CDR3 bases are TGTGCCAGCAGTGTGACAGCGCAAGCCTACGAGCAGTACTTC.

This sequence joins TRBV6-5 and TRBJ1-2; D possibly corresponds to TRBD1 (5 bases). Trimming removed 5 bases at V and 12 bases at J, with 19 bases between. The CDR3 extends over 13 amino acids. Per the germline V gene, CDR1 is MNHEY and CDR2 is SVGAGI. The CDR3 reads CASSTGGGLGHTF. CDR3 bases: TGTGCCAGCAGTACGGGGGGAGGTTTAGGTCACACCTTC.

V gene TRBV28 combines with J gene TRBJ1-5, with D tentatively TRBD1 (5 bases). Between the trimmed V and J ends, which lost 2 bases and 6 bases, there was a span of 20 bases. Germline CDR1 and CDR2: MDHEN and SYDVKM. The CDR3 loop spans 17 amino acids. CDR3 sequence: CASSLAQGLTTGQPQHF. In DNA form, the CDR3 reads TGTGCCAGCAGTTTAGCCCAGGGTTTAACCACAGGTCAGCCCCAGCATTTT.

The J gene is TRBJ1-4, the V gene TRBV4-1; TRBD1 matches 7 bases. With V trimmed by 2 bases and J by 8 bases, 14 bases remained unmatched. The CDR3 runs 17 residues. Germline V gives CDR1 MGHRA, CDR2 YSYEKL. The CDR3: CASSQRPGGLIEEKLFF. CDR3 in DNA: TGCGCCAGCAGCCAAAGACCAGGGGGATTGATTGAAGAAAAACTGTTTTTT.

In this sample, this clone turned up a few times. The rearrangement links TRBV7-3 to TRBJ2-5; D is possibly TRBD1 (5 bases). Germline values: CDR1 SGHTA, CDR2 FQGTGA. The CDR3 is 13 amino acids. Trimming removed 5 bases from V and 5 bases from J, with 12 bases in between. CDR3 residues: CASSPTGKETQYF. The CDR3, as DNA: TGTGCCAGCAGCCCAACAGGAAAGGAGACCCAGTACTTC. The entire variable domain, with the rest obtained from reference TRBV7-3 and TRBJ2-5, is as follows: GAGVSQTPSNKVTEKGKYVELRCDPISGHTALYWYRQSLGQGPEFLIYFQGTGAADDSGLPNDRFFAVRPEGSVSTLKIQRTERGDSAVYLCASSPTGKETQYFGPGTRLLVL.

Concerning this clone: Other nucleotide sequences in the sample specify the same CDR3. The rearrangement uses TRBV7-2 and TRBJ2-5, with TRBD2 matching over 8 bases. This CDR3 has 14 residues. Germline CDR1 SGHTA, CDR2 FQGNSA. The ends lost 5 bases at V and 0 bases at J; junction bases unmatched: 2. The CDR3 DNA follows: TGTGCCAGCAGCCCGGGGGGGAACCAAGAGACCCAGTACTTC. This encodes CASSPGGNQETQYF.

This clone came up once. The rearrangement links TRBV25-1 to TRBJ2-7; the D is unclear. V was shortened by 4 bases and J by 4 bases, with 8 bases between the two germline ends. This CDR3 is 12 amino acids long. CDR1 MGHDK and CDR2 SYGVNS come from the germline V gene. The CDR3 spells CASSGNGYEQYF. For the CDR3, the DNA is TGTGCCAGCAGTGGTAACGGTTACGAGCAGTACTTC.

The chain employs TRBV5-1 and TRBJ2-3, with 10 positions matching TRBD2. This CDR3 has 15 residues. Germline V CDR1 and CDR2: SGHRS, YFSETQ. Trimming cost V 2 bases and J 3 bases; bases outside gene matches: 3. The CDR3 DNA reads TGCGCCAGCAGCTTCGGTAGCGGGAGGACAGATACGCAGTATTTT. It yields the protein CASSFGSGRTDTQYF.

This chain joins TRBV19 and TRBJ1-5; 8 nucleotides match TRBD1. Germline CDR1 and CDR2: LNHDA and SQIVND (reference sequence). V lost 6 bases and J lost 2; bases outside the gene matches: 3. The CDR3 covers 14 residues. In nucleotides, the CDR3 is TGTGCCAGTAGCATACAGGGGGGCAATCAGCCCCAGCATTTT. Translating gives CASSIQGGNQPQHF.

The V call is TRBV27, the J call TRBJ1-1; 8 positions match TRBD1. The V and J ends lost 7 bases and 4 bases, in that order; junction bases with no gene match: 11. CDR1 is MNHEY and CDR2 is SMNVEV in the germline V gene (reference sequence). The CDR3 is made up of 15 amino acids. This CDR3 reads CASNPRGTGGTEAFF. CDR3 nucleotide sequence: TGTGCCAGCAACCCACGGGGGACAGGCGGCACTGAAGCTTTCTTT.

The V call is TRBV18, the J call TRBJ1-5, with D perhaps TRBD1 (6 bases). CDR1 is KGHSH, CDR2 LQKENI, per germline. This CDR3 has 15 residues. Between the trimmed V and J ends, which lost 3 bases and 6 bases, there was a span of 15 bases. The CDR3 DNA follows: TGTGCCAGCTCACCCTATCAGGGGAAAGGTCAGCCCCAGCATTTT. Translating it yields CASSPYQGKGQPQHF.

The CDR3 DNA reads TGTGCCAGCAGCCGGAAACCGGGAGGGCCGTCGGGAGAGCAGTTCTTC. Translated: CASSRKPGGPSGEQFF. The J gene is TRBJ2-1, the V gene TRBV21-1; the tabulated D call, TRBD2, remains unverified against the DNA. TRBV21-1 is designated a pseudogene. This CDR3 comprises 16 residues.

The V call is TRBV4-1, the J call TRBJ1-6; D is ambiguous. The germline V gene encodes CDR1 MGHRA and CDR2 YSYEKL. V lost 0 bases and J lost 7, with 13 bases in between. This CDR3 has 16 amino acids. The CDR3 DNA follows: TGCGCCAGCAGCCAAGACCAGCGAGGATTAAATTCACCCCTCCACTTT. Encoded protein: CASSQDQRGLNSPLHF.

The gene calls are TRBV19 and TRBJ2-4, with 7 bases aligning to TRBD1. V trimming: 7 bases; J trimming: 2 bases; junction bases outside the gene matches: 2. From germline, CDR1 is LNHDA and CDR2 SQIVND (reference sequence). The CDR3 totals 13 residues. The CDR3 coding sequence is TGTGCCAGTACACAGGGGACCAAAAACATTCAGTACTTC. Protein: CASTQGTKNIQYF.